This T cell receptor beta chain comes out of a study of human T cells and chemical hapten exposure. Study overall: Small volume differences among pooled libraries mainly caused per-sample TCR yield variation.

Time point indicated: healthy volunteer bleed at 2 weeks. Total RNA came from unfractionated whole blood. Only a few counts were recorded for this clonotype. In the library, unique molecular identifiers were attached to individual cDNA molecules. TCRdb re-analysed the RACE reads in MiXCR, keeping a single row per CDR3 protein. The sample has over 100,000 distinct CDR3 sequences; about 8.2% are singletons. Germline V gives CDR1 SQVTM, CDR2 ANQGSEA. This CDR3 spans 9 amino acids. V lost 4 bases to trimming and J lost 12 bases, with 7 bases between them. Input material: whole blood. The sequence was obtained from a male donor in good health. Some clones in this sample may be carry-over from other donors' samples. The V call is TRBV29-1, the J call TRBJ2-1; D gene uncertain. CDR3 DNA sequence: TGCAGCGTTGGAGATACGCAGTTCTTC. It translates to CSVGDTQFF.